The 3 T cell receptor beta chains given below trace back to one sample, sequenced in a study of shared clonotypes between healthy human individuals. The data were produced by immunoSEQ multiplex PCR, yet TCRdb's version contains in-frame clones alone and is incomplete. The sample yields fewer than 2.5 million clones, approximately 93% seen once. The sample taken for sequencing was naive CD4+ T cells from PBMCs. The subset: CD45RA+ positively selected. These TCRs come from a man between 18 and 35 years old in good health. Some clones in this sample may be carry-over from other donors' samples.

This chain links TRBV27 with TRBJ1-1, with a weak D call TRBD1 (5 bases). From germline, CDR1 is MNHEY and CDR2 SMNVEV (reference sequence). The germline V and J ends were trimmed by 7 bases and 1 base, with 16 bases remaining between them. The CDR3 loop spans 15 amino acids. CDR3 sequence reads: CASTSGGGWNTEAFF. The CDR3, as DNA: TGTGCCAGCACCTCCGGCGGGGGTTGGAACACTGAAGCTTTCTTT.

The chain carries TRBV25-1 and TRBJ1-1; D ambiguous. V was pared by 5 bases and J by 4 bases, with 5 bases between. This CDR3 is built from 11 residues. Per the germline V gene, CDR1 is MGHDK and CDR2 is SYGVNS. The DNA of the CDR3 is TGTGCCAGCAGTTTCGGCACTGAAGCTTTCTTT. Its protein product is CASSFGTEAFF.

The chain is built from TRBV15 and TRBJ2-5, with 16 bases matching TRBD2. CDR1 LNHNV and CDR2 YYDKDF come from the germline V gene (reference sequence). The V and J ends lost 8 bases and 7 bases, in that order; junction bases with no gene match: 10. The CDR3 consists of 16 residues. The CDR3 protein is CATRRGLAGGPRTQYF. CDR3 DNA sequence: TGTGCCACCCGCCGGGGACTAGCGGGAGGGCCGCGGACCCAGTACTTC.